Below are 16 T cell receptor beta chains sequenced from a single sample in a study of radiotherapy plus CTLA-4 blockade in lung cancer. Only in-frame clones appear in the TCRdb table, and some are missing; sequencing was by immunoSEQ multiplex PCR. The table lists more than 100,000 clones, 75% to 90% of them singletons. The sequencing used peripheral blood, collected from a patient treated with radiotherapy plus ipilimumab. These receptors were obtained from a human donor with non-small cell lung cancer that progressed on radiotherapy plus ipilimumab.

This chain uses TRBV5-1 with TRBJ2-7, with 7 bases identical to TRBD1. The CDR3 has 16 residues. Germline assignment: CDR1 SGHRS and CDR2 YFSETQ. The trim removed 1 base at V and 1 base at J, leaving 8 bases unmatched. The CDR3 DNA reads TGCGCCAGCAGCTTGCGTTCGACAGGGAAGTCCTACGAGCAGTACTTC. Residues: CASSLRSTGKSYEQYF.

CDR3 amino acids: CASSFRQGASYGYTF. In DNA form, the CDR3 reads TGTGCCAGCAGTTTCCGACAGGGGGCAAGCTATGGCTACACCTTC. The chain employs TRBV27 and TRBJ1-2; 10 nucleotides align to TRBD1. V lost 3 bases, J lost 4 bases, and 5 bases stayed unmatched. CDR3 length: 15 residues. Germline lookup yields CDR1 MNHEY and CDR2 SMNVEV (reference sequence).

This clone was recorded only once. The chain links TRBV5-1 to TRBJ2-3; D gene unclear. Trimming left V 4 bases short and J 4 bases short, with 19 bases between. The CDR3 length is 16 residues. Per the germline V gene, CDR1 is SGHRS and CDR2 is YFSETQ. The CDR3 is CASSEIAPSGADTQYF. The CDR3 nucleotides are TGCGCCAGCAGCGAAATTGCCCCCAGTGGGGCAGATACGCAGTATTTT.

CDR3 amino acids: CASTMTGFSSYEQYF. CDR3 coding DNA: TGTGCCAGCACCATGACAGGCTTCAGCTCCTACGAGCAGTACTTC. This chain connects TRBV6-1 to TRBJ2-7; possible D gene TRBD1, 6 bases. The CDR3 sequence is 15 residues long. CDR1 is MNHNS, CDR2 SASEGT, per germline. V lost 7 bases and J lost 0, with 16 bases in between.

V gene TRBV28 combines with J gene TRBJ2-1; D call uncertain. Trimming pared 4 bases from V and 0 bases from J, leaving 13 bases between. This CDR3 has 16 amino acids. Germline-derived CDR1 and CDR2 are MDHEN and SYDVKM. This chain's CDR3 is CASSSASTHSYNEQFF. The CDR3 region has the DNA TGTGCCAGCAGTTCCGCGTCAACTCACTCCTACAATGAGCAGTTCTTC.

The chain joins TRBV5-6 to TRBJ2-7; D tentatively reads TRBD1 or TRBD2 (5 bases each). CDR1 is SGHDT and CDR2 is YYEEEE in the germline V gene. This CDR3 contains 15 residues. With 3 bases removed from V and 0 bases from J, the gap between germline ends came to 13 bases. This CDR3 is CASSYGTRYSYEQYF. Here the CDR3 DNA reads TGTGCCAGCAGCTATGGGACGAGATACTCCTACGAGCAGTACTTC.

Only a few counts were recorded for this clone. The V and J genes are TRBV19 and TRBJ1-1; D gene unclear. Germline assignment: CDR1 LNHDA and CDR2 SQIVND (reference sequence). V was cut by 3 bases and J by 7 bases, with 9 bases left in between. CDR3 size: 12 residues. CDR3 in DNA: TGTGCCAGTAGTATCGCGGCCGGTGAAGCTTTCTTT. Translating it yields CASSIAAGEAFF.

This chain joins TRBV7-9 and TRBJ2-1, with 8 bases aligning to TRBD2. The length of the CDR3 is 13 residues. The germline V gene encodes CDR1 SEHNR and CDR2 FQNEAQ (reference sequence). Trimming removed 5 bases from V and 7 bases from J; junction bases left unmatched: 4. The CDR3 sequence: CASSPLAGNEQFF. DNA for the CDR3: TGTGCCAGCAGCCCATTAGCGGGAAATGAGCAGTTCTTC.

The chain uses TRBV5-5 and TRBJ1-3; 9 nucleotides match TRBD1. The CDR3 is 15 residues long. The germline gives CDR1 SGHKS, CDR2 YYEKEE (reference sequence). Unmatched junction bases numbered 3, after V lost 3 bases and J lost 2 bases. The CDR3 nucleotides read TGTGCCAGCAGCTCACAGGGGGCGGCTGGAAACACCATATATTTT. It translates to CASSSQGAAGNTIYF. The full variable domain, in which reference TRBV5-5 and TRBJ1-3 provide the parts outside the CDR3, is DAGVTQSPTHLIKTRGQQVTLRCSPISGHKSVSWYQQVLGQGPQFIFQYYEKEERGRGNFPDRFSARQFPNYSSELNVNALLLGDSALYLCASSSQGAAGNTIYFGEGSWLTVV.

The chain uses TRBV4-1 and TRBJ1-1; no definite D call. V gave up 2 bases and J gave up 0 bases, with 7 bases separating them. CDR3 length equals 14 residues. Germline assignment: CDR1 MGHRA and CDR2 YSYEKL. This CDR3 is CASSQMDVNTEAFF. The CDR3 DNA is TGCGCCAGCAGCCAAATGGACGTGAACACTGAAGCTTTCTTT.

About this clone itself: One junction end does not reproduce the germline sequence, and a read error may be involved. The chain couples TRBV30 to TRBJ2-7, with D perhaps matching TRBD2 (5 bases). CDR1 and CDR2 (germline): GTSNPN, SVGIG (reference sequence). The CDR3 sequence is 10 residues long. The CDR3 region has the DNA TGTGCCTGGACCCTCACGGGGAAAAACTTC. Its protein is CAWTLTGKNF. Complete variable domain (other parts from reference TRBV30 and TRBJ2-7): SQTIHQWPATLVQPVGSPLSLECTVEGTSNPNLYWYRQAAGRGLQLLFYSVGIGQISSEVPQNLSASRPQDRQFILSSKKLLLSDSGFYLCAWTLTGKNFGPGTRLTVT.

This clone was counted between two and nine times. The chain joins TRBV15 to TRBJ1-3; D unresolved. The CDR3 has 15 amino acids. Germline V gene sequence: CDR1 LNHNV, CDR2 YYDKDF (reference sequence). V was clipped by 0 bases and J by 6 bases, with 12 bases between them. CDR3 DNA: TGTGCCACCAGCAGAGAGCGGGCAGCGTTAAACACCATATATTTT. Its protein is CATSRERAALNTIYF.

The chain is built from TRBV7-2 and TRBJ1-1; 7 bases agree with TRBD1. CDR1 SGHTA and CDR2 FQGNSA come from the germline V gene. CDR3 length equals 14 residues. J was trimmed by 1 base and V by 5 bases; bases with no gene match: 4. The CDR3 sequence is CASSPRQGNTEAFF. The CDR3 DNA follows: TGTGCCAGCAGCCCCCGACAGGGGAACACTGAAGCTTTCTTT. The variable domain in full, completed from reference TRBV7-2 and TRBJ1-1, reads GAGVSQSPSNKVTEKGKDVELRCDPISGHTALYWYRQSLGQGLEFLIYFQGNSAPDKSGLPSDRFSAERTGGSVSTLTIQRTQQEDSAVYLCASSPRQGNTEAFFGQGTRLTVV.

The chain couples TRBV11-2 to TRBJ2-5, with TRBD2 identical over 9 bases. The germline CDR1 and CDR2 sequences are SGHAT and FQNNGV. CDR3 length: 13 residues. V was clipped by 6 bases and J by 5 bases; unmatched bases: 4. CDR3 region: CASRTLAGETQYF. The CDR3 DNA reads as TGTGCCAGCAGGACTCTAGCGGGGGAGACCCAGTACTTC.

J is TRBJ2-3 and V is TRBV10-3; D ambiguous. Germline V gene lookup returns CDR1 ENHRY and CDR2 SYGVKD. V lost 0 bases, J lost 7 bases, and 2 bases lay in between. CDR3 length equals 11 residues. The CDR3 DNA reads TGTGCCATCAGTGAGTCGTATACGCAGTATTTT. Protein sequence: CAISESYTQYF.

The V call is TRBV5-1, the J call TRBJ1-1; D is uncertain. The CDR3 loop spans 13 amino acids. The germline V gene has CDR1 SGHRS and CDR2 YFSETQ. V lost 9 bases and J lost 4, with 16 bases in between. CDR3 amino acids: CATSEVIGTEAFF. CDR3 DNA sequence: TGCGCCACCTCGGAGGTAATTGGCACTGAAGCTTTCTTT.